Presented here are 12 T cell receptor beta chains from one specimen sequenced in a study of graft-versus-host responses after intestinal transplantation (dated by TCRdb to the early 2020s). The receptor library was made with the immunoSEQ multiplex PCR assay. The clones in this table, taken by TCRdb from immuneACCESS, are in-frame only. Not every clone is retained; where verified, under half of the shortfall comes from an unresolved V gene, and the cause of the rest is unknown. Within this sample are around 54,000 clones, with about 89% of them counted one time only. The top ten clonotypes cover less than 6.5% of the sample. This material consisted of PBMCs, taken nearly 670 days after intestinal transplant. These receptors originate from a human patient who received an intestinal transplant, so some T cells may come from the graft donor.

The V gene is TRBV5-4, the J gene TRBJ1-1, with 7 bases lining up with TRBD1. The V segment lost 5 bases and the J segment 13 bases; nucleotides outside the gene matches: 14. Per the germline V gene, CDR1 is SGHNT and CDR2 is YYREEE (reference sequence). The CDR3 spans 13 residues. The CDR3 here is CASSWTVGDRGFF. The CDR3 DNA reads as TGTGCCAGCAGTTGGACGGTGGGGGACAGAGGTTTCTTT.

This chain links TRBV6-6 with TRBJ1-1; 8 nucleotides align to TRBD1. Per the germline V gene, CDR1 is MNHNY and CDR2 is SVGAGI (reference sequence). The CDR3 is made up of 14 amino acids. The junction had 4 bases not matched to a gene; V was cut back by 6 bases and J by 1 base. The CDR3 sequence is CASRGQGRNTEAFF. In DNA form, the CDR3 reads TGTGCCAGCAGAGGACAGGGTAGGAACACTGAAGCTTTCTTT.

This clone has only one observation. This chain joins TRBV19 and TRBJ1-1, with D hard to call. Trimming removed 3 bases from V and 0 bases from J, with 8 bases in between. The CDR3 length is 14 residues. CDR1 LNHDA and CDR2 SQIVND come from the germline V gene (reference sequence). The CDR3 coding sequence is TGTGCCAGTAGTATGGCTTCAGTGAACACTGAAGCTTTCTTT. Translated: CASSMASVNTEAFF.

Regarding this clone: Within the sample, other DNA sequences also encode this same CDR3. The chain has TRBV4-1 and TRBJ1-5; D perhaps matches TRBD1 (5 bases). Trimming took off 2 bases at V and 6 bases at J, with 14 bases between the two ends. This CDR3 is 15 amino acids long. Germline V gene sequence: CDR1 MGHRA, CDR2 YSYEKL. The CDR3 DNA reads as TGCGCCAGCAGCCAAAGAGACGGGGGGGTTCAGCCCCAGCATTTT. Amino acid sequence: CASSQRDGGVQPQHF.

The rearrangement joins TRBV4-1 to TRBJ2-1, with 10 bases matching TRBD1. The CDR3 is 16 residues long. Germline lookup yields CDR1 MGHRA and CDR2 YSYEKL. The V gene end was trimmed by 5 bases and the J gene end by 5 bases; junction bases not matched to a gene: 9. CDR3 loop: CASSSLDRGTHNEQFF. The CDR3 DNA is TGCGCCAGCAGCTCACTGGACAGGGGGACCCACAATGAGCAGTTCTTC.

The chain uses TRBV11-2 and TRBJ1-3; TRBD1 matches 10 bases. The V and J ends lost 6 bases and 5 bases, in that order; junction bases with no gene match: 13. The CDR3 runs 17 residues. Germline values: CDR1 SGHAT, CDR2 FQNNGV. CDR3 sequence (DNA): TGTGCCAGCAGTTACGGACCGGGACAGGGGCCGCGAAACACCATATATTTT. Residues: CASSYGPGQGPRNTIYF.

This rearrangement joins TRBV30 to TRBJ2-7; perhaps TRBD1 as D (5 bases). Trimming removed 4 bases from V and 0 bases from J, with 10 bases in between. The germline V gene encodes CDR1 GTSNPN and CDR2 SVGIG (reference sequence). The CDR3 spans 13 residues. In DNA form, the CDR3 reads TGTGCCTGGACTCGGACACTCTCCTACGAGCAGTACTTC. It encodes CAWTRTLSYEQYF. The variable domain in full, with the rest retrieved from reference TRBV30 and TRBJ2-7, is SQTIHQWPATLVQPVGSPLSLECTVEGTSNPNLYWYRQAAGRGLQLLFYSVGIGQISSEVPQNLSASRPQDRQFILSSKKLLLSDSGFYLCAWTRTLSYEQYFGPGTRLTVT.

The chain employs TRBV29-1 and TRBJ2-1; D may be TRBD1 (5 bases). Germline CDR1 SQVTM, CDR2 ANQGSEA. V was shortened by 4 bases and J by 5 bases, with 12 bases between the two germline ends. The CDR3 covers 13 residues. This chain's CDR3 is CSVVPWTNNEQFF. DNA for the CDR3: TGCAGCGTTGTACCTTGGACAAACAATGAGCAGTTCTTC.

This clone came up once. In DNA form, the CDR3 reads TGTGCCATCAGTGAGTCCGGAGTCCAAAGCAGGAAATCCTACGAGCAGTACTTC. The encoded protein is CAISESGVQSRKSYEQYF. The rearrangement joins TRBV10-3 to TRBJ2-7; no clear D gene. This CDR3 region has 18 residues. Trimming cost V 0 bases and J 1 base, with 19 bases left between them. CDR1 and CDR2 (germline): ENHRY, SYGVKD.

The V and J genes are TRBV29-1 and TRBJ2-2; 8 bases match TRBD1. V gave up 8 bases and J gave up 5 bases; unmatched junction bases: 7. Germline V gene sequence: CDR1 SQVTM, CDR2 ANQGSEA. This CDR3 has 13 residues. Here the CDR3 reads CSTGTGRTGELFF. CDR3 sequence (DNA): TGCAGCACGGGGACAGGAAGGACCGGGGAGCTGTTTTTT.

CDR3 region: CAWRTTGEHEQYF. The CDR3 DNA sequence: TGTGCCTGGAGGACGACAGGGGAACACGAGCAGTACTTC. V is TRBV30 and J is TRBJ2-7; TRBD1 matches 8 bases. CDR3 length: 13 amino acids. Germline lookup yields CDR1 GTSNPN and CDR2 SVGIG (reference sequence). V shed 3 bases, J shed 5 bases, and the junction held 6 bases outside the gene matches.

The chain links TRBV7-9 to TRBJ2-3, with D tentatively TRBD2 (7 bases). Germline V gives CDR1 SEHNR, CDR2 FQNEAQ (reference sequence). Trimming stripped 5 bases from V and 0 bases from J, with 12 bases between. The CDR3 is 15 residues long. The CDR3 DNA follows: TGTGCCAGCAGCGGGAGGGGGGCGAGCACAGATACGCAGTATTTT. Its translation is CASSGRGASTDTQYF.